This T cell receptor (beta chain) appears in the sequencing data of a study of CD8 T cells in Susac syndrome. Background on the study: Sequenced Susac syndrome patients included roughly six with clinically active disease and about eight in remission.

Random-hexamer reverse transcription was applied to roughly 0.5 to 1 ug RNA. Across 54 Vbeta and 13 Jbeta, immunoSEQ multiplex PCR amplified TCR beta CDR3. TCRdb reprocessed the immunoSEQ multiplex PCR reads via MiXCR and lists one record per CDR3 protein. The data contain approximately 150,000 distinct CDR3 sequences, more than 90% of them singletons. Broader study findings: The CD4+ T cell repertoires in Susac syndrome were not clonally expanded.

J was trimmed by 0 bases and V by 0 bases; bases with no gene match: 2. This CDR3 has 16 residues. Germline CDR1 reads SGHRS; CDR2 reads YFSETQ. Remarks on this clonotype: Its antigen is unidentified.

The TCR was taken from a human donor with Susac syndrome. Sequencing used CD4+ T cells from PBMCs. V and J are TRBV5-1 and TRBJ2-3, with TRBD2 matching over 9 bases. CDR3 bases: TGCGCCAGCAGCTTGGGTACTAGCGGGAGCACAGATACGCAGTATTTT. It yields the protein CASSLGTSGSTDTQYF.